This T cell receptor (beta chain) is from a study of cytomegalovirus exposure and HLA in healthy donors. Study-level points and caveats: Rates of TCR association differed by HLA locus in a later analysis, with DRB1 highest and HLA-C lowest. A previous analysis found most TCR beta V segments productive roughly 90% or roughly 30% of the time. Altogether, about 160 TCR beta chains were recorded as cytomegalovirus-associated.

CDR3 length equals 12 residues. V lost 4 bases and J lost 3, with 5 bases in between. Germline assignment: CDR1 SGHTA and CDR2 FQGNSA. Primers included in the PCR were 60 Vbeta and 13 Jbeta primers. Here immunoSEQ multiplex PCR was the method, and the copy in TCRdb shows in-frame clones only, minus some. Its table records under 130,000 clones. Comment on this clone: No antigen is known for it. This CDR3 is also generated by other DNA sequences in the sample.

The receptor comes from a middle-aged man in good health and CMV-seronegative. The chain carries TRBV7-2 and TRBJ2-3; no firm D call. Sequenced sample: PBMCs. The DNA for the CDR3 is TGTGCCAGCAGCTCCTATACAGATACGCAGTATTTT. This gives the protein CASSSYTDTQYF.